Sequencing of this TCR beta chain was carried out in a study of blood T cell repertoires in COVID-19. As for the study in general: The samples span acute and convalescent COVID-19 from the United States, Italy and Spain. In each case, the material was cDNA or gDNA derived from T cells, B-cell-depleted T cells, or PBMCs.

Original processing methods: Reference gene primer amplification in the assay estimated nucleated cell counts. Sequencing used immunoSEQ multiplex PCR; TCRdb keeps in-frame clones, though not all of them. V, J and clone size are taken as reported in that table, and D and trimming were inferred from the DNA itself. The repertoire holds about 98,000 clones, about 84% seen once, with around 10% in the top ten. Germline values: CDR1 ENHRY, CDR2 SYGVKD. The CDR3 is made up of 13 amino acids. The germline V and J ends were trimmed by 4 bases and 4 bases, with 10 bases remaining between them. The specimen sequenced was peripheral blood. This clonotype was obtained from a woman aged 80 or over with acute or convalescent COVID-19. This chain uses TRBV10-3 with TRBJ1-2; no clear D gene. This chain's CDR3 is CAISGGSGYGYTF. Written as DNA, the CDR3 is TGTGCCATCAGTGGAGGATCGGGCTATGGCTACACCTTC.